This T cell receptor (beta chain) was sequenced for a study of T cells after somatic rescue of genetic block. Produced via immunoSEQ multiplex PCR; TCRdb's table is partial and in-frame only. The sample consists of tens of thousands of clones, 95% to 96% of them appearing once. This CDR3 contains 14 residues. Germline CDR1 and CDR2: MNHNS and SASEGT. The J segment lost 4 bases and the V segment lost 1 base, leaving 0 bases of the junction unmatched. Source material: peripheral blood mononuclear cells (PBMCs). This clonotype originated in a child less than two years old. V is TRBV6-1 and J is TRBJ2-5; 10 nucleotides align to TRBD1. The CDR3 region is CASSEGTGGETQYF. The CDR3 region has the DNA TGTGCCAGCAGTGAAGGGACAGGGGGAGAGACCCAGTACTTC.